This is a list of T cell receptor beta chains from one sample in a study of post-analysis software for immune sequencing data. TCRdb reanalysed the PCR reads using MiXCR and keeps one entry per CDR3 protein. In the table there are hundreds of thousands of distinct CDR3 sequences, roughly 50% of which are singletons. Sequenced material: blood. These receptors were collected from a girl between 10 and 17 years old with multiple sclerosis. The CDR3 runs from the conserved cysteine through the conserved F or W. A D gene is named only where the DNA matches it firmly. Clone sizes are given selectively: once, few, many, or a class where the clone is expanded.

>14|TRBD1|TRBJ2-5|-|TRBV2
CASSRQGVAETQYF
TGTGCCAGCAGCAGACAGGGTGTAGCGGAGACCCAGTACTTC
>17|-|TRBJ1-2|-|TRBV5-1
CASSLRAGGTPNYGYTF
TGCGCCAGCAGCCTCAGGGCTGGGGGTACCCCTAACTATGGCTACACCTTC
>15|TRBD2|TRBJ2-7|-|TRBV5-1
CASSLDLAAAYEQYF
TGCGCCAGCAGCTTGGACCTAGCGGCGGCCTACGAGCAGTACTTC
>16|-|TRBJ1-2|-|TRBV4-1
CASSHDGQTLSYGYTF
TGCGCCAGCAGCCATGACGGACAGACCCTATCCTATGGCTACACCTTC
>12|-|TRBJ2-7|-|TRBV20-1
CSARRGALEQYF
TGCAGTGCTAGGAGGGGGGCACTTGAGCAGTACTTC
>16|-|TRBJ2-1|few|TRBV28
CASSPMAWGAGDEQFF
TGTGCCAGCAGTCCCATGGCGTGGGGGGCCGGGGATGAGCAGTTCTTC
>15|TRBD2|TRBJ2-3|-|TRBV6-5
CVSSYGGRATDTQYF
TGTGTCAGCAGTTACGGCGGGAGGGCCACAGATACGCAGTATTTT
>10|-|TRBJ1-2|-|TRBV2
CASSIGGYTF
TGTGCCAGCTCTATTGGGGGCTACACCTTC
>14|-|TRBJ1-4|-|TRBV9
CASSVAQGGEKLFF
TGTGCCAGCAGCGTAGCACAGGGCGGGGAAAAACTGTTTTTT
>13|-|TRBJ2-3|-|TRBV2
CASSGYKIDTQYF
TGTGCCAGCTCGGGCTATAAGATTGATACGCAGTATTTT
>11|-|TRBJ2-7|few|TRBV30
CAWSGFYEQYF
TGTGCCTGGAGTGGCTTCTACGAGCAGTACTTC
>12|-|TRBJ2-7|few|TRBV29-1
CSVARIPYEQYF
TGCAGCGTTGCCCGCATCCCCTACGAGCAGTACTTC
>18|-|TRBJ1-4|-|TRBV6-5
CASSYSIAYGGTNEKLFF
TGTGCCAGCAGTTACTCGATAGCTTACGGGGGGACTAATGAAAAACTGTTTTTT
>15|TRBD2|TRBJ2-7|-|TRBV6-5
CASSQTSGYTYEQYF
TGTGCCAGCAGTCAGACTAGCGGGTACACCTACGAGCAGTACTTC
>16|-|TRBJ2-3|-|TRBV10-3
CAISDPRVAGTHTQYF
TGTGCCATCAGTGACCCGAGGGTGGCGGGCACTCATACGCAGTATTTT
>15|TRBD2|TRBJ2-1|-|TRBV20-1
CSAKPLAGNYNEQFF
TGCAGTGCTAAGCCCCTAGCGGGAAACTACAATGAGCAGTTCTTC
>15|-|TRBJ2-4|once|TRBV7-2
CASSPQAGGKNIQYF
TGTGCCAGCAGCCCTCAGGCAGGGGGGAAAAACATTCAGTACTTC
>15|-|TRBJ1-5|-|TRBV29-1
CSAAVGGDSNQPQHF
TGCAGCGCTGCTGTGGGGGGGGATAGCAATCAGCCCCAGCATTTT
>12|TRBD1|TRBJ2-1|few|TRBV10-3
CASRDRVNEQFF
TGTGCCAGCCGGGACAGGGTCAATGAGCAGTTCTTC
>16|-|TRBJ2-5|-|TRBV6-4
CASQPEGLASYNEQYF
TGTGCCAGCCAACCTGAGGGGCTAGCGTCTTACAATGAGCAGTACTTC
>13|-|TRBJ2-7|-|TRBV12-3/TRBV12-4
CASSPPLSREQYF
TGTGCCAGCAGTCCGCCCCTTAGCCGCGAGCAGTACTTC
>15|-|TRBJ2-6|-|TRBV2
CASSEGGRGANVLTF
TGTGCCAGCAGTGAAGGGGGTCGGGGGGCCAACGTCCTGACTTTC
>15|-|TRBJ2-7|-|TRBV3-1
CASSQVGTSAYEQYF
TGTGCCAGCAGCCAAGTAGGGACGTCCGCCTACGAGCAGTACTTC
>12|-|TRBJ2-5|few|TRBV12-5
CASAWFQETQYF
TGTGCTAGTGCCTGGTTTCAAGAGACCCAGTACTTC
>12|-|TRBJ1-2|-|TRBV2
CASSRHVQGYTF
TGTGCCAGCAGTCGACACGTTCAAGGCTACACCTTC
>15|TRBD1|TRBJ2-4|few|TRBV6-1
CASSSTGQGVGEQYF
TGTGCCAGCAGTTCCACGGGACAGGGGGTTGGGGAGCAGTACTTC
>13|-|TRBJ2-5|-|TRBV10-3
CAAAQGNQETQNF
TGTGCCGCCGCCCAGGGGAACCAAGAGACCCAGAACTTC
>14|-|TRBJ1-1|-|TRBV4-2
CASSQLSGDTEAFF
TGTGCCAGCAGCCAACTGAGCGGGGACACTGAAGCTTTCTTT
>16|-|TRBJ1-2|-|TRBV10-3
CAIRGAELVRDYGYTF
TGTGCCATCAGAGGAGCAGAATTGGTGCGGGACTATGGCTACACCTTC
>15|-|TRBJ1-2|-|TRBV5-1
CASSYSSGFPYGYTF
TGCGCCAGCAGCTACAGCAGTGGCTTTCCCTATGGCTACACCTTC